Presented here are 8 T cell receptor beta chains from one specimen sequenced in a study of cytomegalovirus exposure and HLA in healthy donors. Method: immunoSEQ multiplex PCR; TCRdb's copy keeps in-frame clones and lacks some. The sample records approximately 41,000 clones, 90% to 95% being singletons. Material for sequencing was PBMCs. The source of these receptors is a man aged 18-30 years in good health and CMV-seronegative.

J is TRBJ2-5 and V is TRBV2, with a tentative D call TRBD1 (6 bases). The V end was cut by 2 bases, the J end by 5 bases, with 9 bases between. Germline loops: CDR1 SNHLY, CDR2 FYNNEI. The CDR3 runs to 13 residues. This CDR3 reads CASSETGRETQYF. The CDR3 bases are TGTGCCAGCAGTGAAACAGGGCGGGAGACCCAGTACTTC.

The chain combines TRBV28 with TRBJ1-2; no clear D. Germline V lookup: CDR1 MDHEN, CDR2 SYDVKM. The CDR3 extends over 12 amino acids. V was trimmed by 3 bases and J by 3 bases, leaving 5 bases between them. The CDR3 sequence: CASSLADYGYTF. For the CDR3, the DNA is TGTGCCAGCAGTTTGGCGGACTATGGCTACACCTTC.

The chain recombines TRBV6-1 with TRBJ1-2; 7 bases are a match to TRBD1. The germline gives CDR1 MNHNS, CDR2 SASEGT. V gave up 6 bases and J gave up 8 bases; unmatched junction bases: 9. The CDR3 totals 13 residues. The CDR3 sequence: CASRTGTVDGYTF. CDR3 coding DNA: TGTGCCAGCAGGACCGGGACAGTGGACGGCTACACCTTC.

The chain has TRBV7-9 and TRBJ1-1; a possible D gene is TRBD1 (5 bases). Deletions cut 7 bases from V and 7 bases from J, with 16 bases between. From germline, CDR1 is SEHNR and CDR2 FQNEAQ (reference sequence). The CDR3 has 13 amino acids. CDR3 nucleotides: TGTGCCAGCATCGGGGGGGGAGCAAGTGAAGCTTTCTTT. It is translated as CASIGGGASEAFF.

Here the CDR3 reads CASSVLATPDTQYF. The CDR3 region has the DNA TGTGCCAGCAGCGTACTAGCCACCCCAGATACGCAGTATTTT. The gene calls are TRBV9 and TRBJ2-3, with TRBD2 as a possible D gene (5 bases). Germline V gene sequence: CDR1 SGDLS, CDR2 YYNGEE. V lost 1 base and J lost 4, with 10 bases in between. The CDR3 sequence is 14 residues long.

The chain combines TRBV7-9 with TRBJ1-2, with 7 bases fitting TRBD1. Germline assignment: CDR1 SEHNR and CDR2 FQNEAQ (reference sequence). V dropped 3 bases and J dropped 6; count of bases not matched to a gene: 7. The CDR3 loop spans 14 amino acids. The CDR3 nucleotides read TGTGCCAGCAGCTTCAGGGGGGCGCAAGATGGCTACACCTTC. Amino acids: CASSFRGAQDGYTF.

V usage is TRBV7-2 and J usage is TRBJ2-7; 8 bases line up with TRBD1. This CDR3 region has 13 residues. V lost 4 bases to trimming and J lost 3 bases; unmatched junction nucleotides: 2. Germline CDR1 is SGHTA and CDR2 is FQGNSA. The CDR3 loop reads CASSWGQVYEQYF. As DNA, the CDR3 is TGTGCCAGCAGCTGGGGACAGGTCTACGAGCAGTACTTC.

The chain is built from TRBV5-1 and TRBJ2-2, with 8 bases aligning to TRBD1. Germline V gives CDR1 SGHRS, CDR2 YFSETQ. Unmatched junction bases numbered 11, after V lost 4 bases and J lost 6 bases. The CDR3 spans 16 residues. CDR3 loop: CASSAGTGHFAGELFF. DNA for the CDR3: TGCGCCAGCAGCGCGGGGACAGGTCATTTTGCCGGGGAGCTGTTTTTT.